The T cell receptor (beta chain) described here comes from a study of beta chain features in type 1 diabetes. The isolated RNA, all of it, was reverse transcribed, so expressed TCRB transcripts were what got sequenced. The data were produced by immunoSEQ multiplex PCR, yet TCRdb's version contains in-frame clones alone and is incomplete. The repertoire has around 320,000 clones, 14% of them found once; the top ten carry 5.5% to 7.5%. Looked up from germline, CDR1 is MNHEY and CDR2 is SVGAGI. J was trimmed by 6 bases and V by 4 bases; bases with no gene match: 9. This CDR3 is 15 amino acids long. The sample consisted of central memory CD4+ T cells from blood. The J gene is TRBJ1-1, the V gene TRBV6-5, with TRBD1 matching 9 bases. The sequence derives from a young man in good health. CDR3 in DNA: TGTGCCAGCAGTTCACCGGGACAGGGTACCCCTGAAGCTTTCTTT. Residues: CASSSPGQGTPEAFF.